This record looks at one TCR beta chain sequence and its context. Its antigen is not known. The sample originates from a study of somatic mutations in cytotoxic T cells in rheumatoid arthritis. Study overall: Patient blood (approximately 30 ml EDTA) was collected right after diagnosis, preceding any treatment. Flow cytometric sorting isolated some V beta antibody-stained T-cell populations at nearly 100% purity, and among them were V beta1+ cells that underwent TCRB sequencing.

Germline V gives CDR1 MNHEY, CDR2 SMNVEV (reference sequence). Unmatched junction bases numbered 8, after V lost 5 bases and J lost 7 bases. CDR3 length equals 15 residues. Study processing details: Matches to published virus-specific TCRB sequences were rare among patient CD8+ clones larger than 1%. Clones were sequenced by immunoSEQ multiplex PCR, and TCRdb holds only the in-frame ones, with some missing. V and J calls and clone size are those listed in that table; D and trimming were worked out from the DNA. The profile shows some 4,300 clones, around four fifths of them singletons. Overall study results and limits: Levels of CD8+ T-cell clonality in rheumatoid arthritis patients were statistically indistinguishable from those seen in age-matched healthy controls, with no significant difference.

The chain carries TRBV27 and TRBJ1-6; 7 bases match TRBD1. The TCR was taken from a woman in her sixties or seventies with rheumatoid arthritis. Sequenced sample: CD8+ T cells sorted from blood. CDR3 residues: CASSLRDSDNSPLHF. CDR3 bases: TGTGCCAGCAGTCTCCGGGACAGCGACAATTCACCCCTCCACTTT.